A selection of T cell receptor beta chains follows, all from one sample in a study of blood T cell repertoires in COVID-19. The assay was immunoSEQ multiplex PCR, and TCRdb's table has in-frame clones only and misses some. Of 250,000 or so clones in the sample, under 85% were seen once. The sample comprised PBMCs or T cells enriched from blood (not recorded which). These receptors were taken from a man in his 60s who had recovered from COVID-19. The CDR3 runs from the conserved cysteine through the conserved F or W. A D gene is named only where the DNA matches it firmly.

d_call j_call v_call cdr3_aa cdr3_nt
- TRBJ1-5 TRBV3-1/TRBV3-2 CASSQGGYNQPQHF TGTGCCAGCAGCCAAGGAGGTTACAATCAGCCCCAGCATTTT
- TRBJ1-3 TRBV3-1/TRBV3-2 CASSLWTDSGNTIYF TGTGCCAGCAGCCTATGGACAGACTCTGGAAACACCATATATTTT
- TRBJ2-7 TRBV7-8 CASSLARIYEQYF TGTGCCAGCAGCTTAGCCAGGATCTACGAGCAGTACTTC
TRBD2 TRBJ2-1 TRBV27 CASTSRLAGGFNEQFF TGTGCCAGCACCTCCCGACTAGCGGGGGGTTTCAATGAGCAGTTCTTC
- TRBJ2-1 TRBV11-3 CASSLDLRSYNEQFF TGTGCCAGCAGCTTAGATCTCCGTTCCTACAATGAGCAGTTCTTC
TRBD1 TRBJ1-1 TRBV6-5 CASSQQQGTNTEAFF TGTGCCAGCAGCCAACAACAGGGGACGAACACTGAAGCTTTCTTT
- TRBJ1-1 TRBV18 CASSPGEVTEAFF TGTGCCAGCTCACCGGGGGAGGTTACTGAAGCTTTCTTT
- TRBJ2-7 TRBV18 CASSPGQGGSYEQYF TGTGCCAGCTCACCGGGCCAGGGAGGTTCCTACGAGCAGTACTTC
- TRBJ2-7 TRBV29-1 CSVTQRFSYEQYF TGCAGCGTTACTCAACGGTTCTCCTACGAGCAGTACTTC
TRBD1 TRBJ1-5 TRBV19 CASSIDRGQPQHF TGTGCCAGTAGTATCGACAGGGGGCAGCCCCAGCATTTT
- TRBJ1-3 TRBV19 CASRQGDSGNTIYF TGTGCCAGTAGGCAAGGAGACTCTGGAAACACCATATATTTT
- TRBJ2-7 TRBV25-1 CASSVDRSHSYEQYF TGTGCCAGCAGCGTCGACAGGTCCCACTCCTACGAGCAGTACTTC
- TRBJ1-2 TRBV5-1 CASSRSDIYGYTF TGCGCCAGCAGCAGGTCTGACATCTATGGCTACACCTTC
- TRBJ2-4 TRBV11-2 CASSRPGQLAKNIQYF TGTGCCAGCAGCCGACCGGGACAACTAGCCAAAAACATTCAGTACTTC